This T cell receptor beta chain came from a study of blood T cell repertoires in COVID-19. CDR3 size: 13 residues. Germline assignment: CDR1 KGHSH and CDR2 LQKENI. Unmatched junction bases numbered 8, after V lost 5 bases and J lost 8 bases. Some clones are missing from TCRdb's copy, which holds only in-frame ones; the method was immunoSEQ multiplex PCR. The sample contains around 470,000 clones, 75% to 90% of which appear only once. The specimen sequenced was peripheral blood. This TCR was sampled from a man younger than 35 with COVID-19, enrolled during active disease. V is TRBV18 and J is TRBJ1-1, with 7 bases fitting TRBD1. The CDR3 sequence: CASSKTGTAEAFF. CDR3 bases: TGTGCCAGCTCAAAGACCGGGACAGCCGAAGCTTTCTTT.